This TCR beta chain was observed in a study of shared clonotypes between healthy human individuals. With 1 base removed from V and 1 base from J, the gap between germline ends came to 9 bases. Germline CDR1 and CDR2: SGHVS and FQNEAQ. The CDR3 totals 15 residues. CD45RO-negative cells were positively selected for CCR7, leaving out terminally differentiated effector memory CD45RA+ cells. The method was immunoSEQ multiplex PCR; TCRdb's version includes in-frame clones alone and lacks a portion of them. This repertoire shows approximately 840,000 clones, about 97% found once; its top ten account for 0.2% to 0.25%.

The source material was naive CD8+ T cells sorted from blood. This clonotype was obtained from a man between 25 and 39 years old in good health. The chain employs TRBV7-8 and TRBJ2-3; perhaps TRBD2 as D (6 bases). CDR3 protein: CASSLEASGTDTQYF. As DNA, the CDR3 is TGTGCCAGCAGCTTAGAGGCTAGCGGCACAGATACGCAGTATTTT.